This TCR beta chain appears in the sequencing data of a study of early T cells in non-severe SARS-CoV-2 infection. The overall study: Chains from this unsorted whole-blood bulk RNA could not be paired.

General study points: Matching against VDJdb likely underestimated virus-specific expansions, favoring anti-spike CD8.

A remark on this clonotype: The antigen is unknown.

V was trimmed by 1 base and J by 3 bases, leaving 4 bases between them. Germline V CDR1 and CDR2: MGHDK, SYGVNS. CDR3 length equals 12 residues. Attachment of unique molecular identifiers to individual cDNA molecules was performed. One entry per CDR3 protein results from TCRdb running MiXCR on the 5' RACE reads. The table includes tens of thousands of distinct CDR3 sequences, roughly 9.5% detected once. Sequencing was carried out using whole blood. J is TRBJ2-7 and V is TRBV25-1; D is undetermined. This clonotype was obtained from an adult who was a healthcare worker with PCR-confirmed SARS-CoV-2 infection or an uninfected control (not recorded which). CDR3 loop: CASSEFGYEQYF. The CDR3 region has the DNA TGTGCCAGCAGTGAATTCGGCTACGAGCAGTACTTC.